Listed here is a single T cell receptor (beta chain). The sample originates from a study of regulatory T cells in long-lasting Graves disease. This CDR3 has 11 residues. The junction had 2 bases not matched to a gene; V was cut back by 2 bases and J by 14 bases. Per germline, CDR1 SGHTA and CDR2 FQGNSA. Time point indicated: newly diagnosed GD, antithyroid drugs for less than 3 months. PBMC-extracted RNA yielded the TCR library. Through Arm-PCR of CDR3 regions and iRepertoire HTBI primers, TCR beta libraries were built. In the original workflow: Among the samples, 62 TRBV and 13 to 15 TRBJ segments were identified. Each CDR3 protein gets one entry after TCRdb re-called the multiplex PCR reads with MiXCR. In this record, the V and J calls reflect TCRdb's handling and not the investigators' own analysis. The sample shows 560,000 or so distinct CDR3 sequences, 15% to 20% of them seen only once. These data are also associated with another study on T cells in Graves' hyperthyroidism and ophthalmopathy.

This chain uses TRBV7-2 with TRBJ2-1, with 8 bases fitting TRBD1. The receptor was isolated from a young man with Graves disease. The sample here was peripheral blood mononuclear cells (PBMCs), taken at new diagnosis, from a patient treated with antithyroid drugs. This chain's CDR3 is CASSLQGAKFF. The CDR3 nucleotides read TGTGCCAGCAGCTTACAGGGGGCGAAGTTCTTC.